A selection of T cell receptor beta chains follows, all from one sample in a study of T-cell reconstitution after alpha-beta-depleted transplantation in children. TCRdb reanalysed the PCR reads using MiXCR and keeps one entry per CDR3 protein. This sample has a few hundred thousand distinct CDR3 sequences, with roughly a tenth found just once. The sequencing here drew on PBMCs from the stem cell graft donor, taken from the stem cell graft. Receptor source: a human donor who donated a stem cell graft to a child with SCID. CDR3s include the opening cysteine and the closing phenylalanine or tryptophan. A D gene is named only where the DNA matches it firmly. Rows may omit the clone size; those that give it use once, few, many or a size class.

abundance,d_gene,j_gene,v_gene,CDR3aa,CDR3nt
many,NA,TRBJ2-2,TRBV2,CASSYEGNTGELFF,TGTGCCAGCAGTTATGAGGGGAACACCGGGGAGCTGTTTTTT
many,NA,TRBJ2-7,TRBV5-1,CASSLEPTYEQYF,TGCGCCAGCAGCTTGGAACCGACCTACGAGCAGTACTTC
many,TRBD2,TRBJ2-7,TRBV2,CASSERGEAYQQYF,TGTGCCAGCAGTGAGCGGGGGGAAGCCTACCAGCAGTACTTC
few,NA,TRBJ2-2,TRBV4-2,CASTPGGGRNTGELFF,TGTGCCAGCACCCCTGGGGGGGGCCGAAACACCGGGGAGCTGTTTTTT
NA,NA,TRBJ1-6,TRBV7-9,CASSSQGGPGLNSPLHF,TGTGCCAGCAGCTCACAAGGGGGTCCCGGTCTAAATTCACCCCTCCACTTT
NA,NA,TRBJ2-3,TRBV2,CASSLQGFTDTQYF,TGTGCCAGCAGCCTACAGGGTTTCACAGATACGCAGTATTTT
many,NA,TRBJ2-5,TRBV5-6,CASSLWRGRQETQYF,TGTGCCAGCAGCTTGTGGCGGGGGCGGCAAGAGACCCAGTACTTC
many,TRBD1,TRBJ1-4,TRBV5-1,CASSPGQGKEKLFF,TGCGCCAGCAGCCCGGGACAGGGGAAAGAAAAACTGTTTTTT
many,NA,TRBJ1-1,TRBV27,CASRPLAVPEAFF,TGTGCCAGCAGACCTCTGGCCGTACCCGAAGCTTTCTTT
many,NA,TRBJ2-5,TRBV4-2,CASSREGQGGQETQYF,TGTGCCAGCAGCCGTGAGGGGCAGGGGGGTCAAGAGACCCAGTACTTC
many,NA,TRBJ2-7,TRBV11-1,CASSLNGRYYEQYF,TGTGCCAGCAGCTTAAATGGACGGTATTACGAGCAGTACTTC
NA,NA,TRBJ2-2,TRBV7-2,CASSLLNPSGTGNHLNTGELFF,TGTGCCAGCAGCTTATTAAACCCTTCCGGGACGGGGAATCACCTGAACACCGGGGAGCTGTTTTTT
once,NA,TRBJ2-3,TRBV1,CASRPDTDTQYF,TGTGCCAGCCGGCCCGACACAGATACGCAGTATTTT
few,NA,TRBJ1-2,TRBV5-6,CASSGTWVFYGDTF,TGTGCCAGCAGCGGGACATGGGTTTTCTATGGCGACACCTTC
many,NA,TRBJ1-1,TRBV4-1,CASSQAVSQNTEAFF,TGCGCCAGCAGCCAAGCGGTAAGCCAGAACACTGAAGCTTTCTTT
many,TRBD1,TRBJ1-2,TRBV5-1,CASSIGQGVYYGYTF,TGCGCCAGCAGCATAGGACAGGGGGTCTACTATGGCTACACCTTC
many,TRBD1,TRBJ2-5,TRBV5-1,CASSPTGVETQYF,TGCGCCAGCAGTCCGACAGGGGTGGAGACCCAGTACTTC
many,NA,TRBJ2-2,TRBV5-6,CASSWPEGRSTGELFF,TGTGCCAGCAGCTGGCCGGAAGGGCGTAGCACCGGGGAGCTGTTTTTT
many,TRBD2,TRBJ2-7,TRBV20-1,CSAQPAGGRFGQYF,TGCAGTGCCCAACCCGCGGGGGGGCGCTTCGGGCAGTACTTC
many,NA,TRBJ2-2,TRBV5-1,CASSPNTQNTGELFF,TGCGCCAGCAGCCCGAACACTCAGAACACCGGGGAGCTGTTTTTT
many,TRBD1,TRBJ2-3,TRBV10-1,CASSVGTGETDTQYF,TGCGCCAGCAGTGTCGGGACAGGGGAGACAGATACGCAGTATTTT
many,TRBD1,TRBJ2-7,TRBV20-1,CSASPRTGSYEQYF,TGCAGTGCTAGTCCCCGGACAGGATCCTACGAGCAGTACTTC
many,NA,TRBJ1-1,TRBV5-6,CASSLDLETEAFF,TGTGCCAGCAGCTTGGACCTGGAGACTGAAGCTTTCTTT
many,NA,TRBJ2-2,TRBV5-5,CASSLMDQNTGELFF,TGTGCCAGCAGCTTGATGGATCAAAACACCGGGGAGCTGTTTTTT
many,NA,TRBJ1-2,TRBV6-5,CASSYKAVGGYTF,TGTGCCAGCAGTTACAAGGCCGTGGGAGGCTACACCTTC
many,NA,TRBJ2-3,TRBV5-1,CASSTNRGITDTQYF,TGCGCCAGCAGCACAAATCGGGGCATCACAGATACGCAGTATTTT
NA,NA,TRBJ1-5,TRBV2,CASNHRSGFGSNQPQHF,TGTGCCAGCAATCACCGGTCGGGGTTCGGGAGCAATCAGCCCCAGCATTTT
NA,NA,TRBJ1-5,TRBV18,CASSPQAGNNQPQHF,TGTGCCAGCTCACCACAAGCGGGGAACAATCAGCCCCAGCATTTT
many,TRBD1,TRBJ1-1,TRBV5-6,CASSPGQPNTEAFF,TGTGCCAGCAGCCCGGGACAGCCGAACACTGAAGCTTTCTTT
many,NA,TRBJ1-5,TRBV20-1,CSASTANQPQHF,TGCAGTGCTAGTACGGCTAATCAGCCCCAGCATTTT
many,TRBD2,TRBJ2-1,TRBV20-1,CSARGSGGPNEQFF,TGCAGTGCTAGAGGTAGCGGGGGCCCCAATGAGCAGTTCTTC
NA,NA,TRBJ1-2,TRBV29-1,CSVVVPGVGDTF,TGCAGCGTTGTGGTGCCAGGGGTTGGCGACACCTTC
few,NA,TRBJ1-2,TRBV7-9,CASSLAGQDPYGYTF,TGTGCCAGCAGCTTAGCAGGGCAAGACCCTTATGGCTACACCTTC
many,NA,TRBJ1-1,TRBV5-1,CASSSLNRNTEAFF,TGCGCCAGCAGCTCCTTAAACCGGAACACTGAAGCTTTCTTT
many,NA,TRBJ2-2,TRBV20-1,CSATYGGRNTGELFF,TGCAGTGCAACCTATGGGGGGCGGAACACCGGGGAGCTGTTTTTT
many,NA,TRBJ2-3,TRBV25-1,CASSEFSGESTDTQYF,TGTGCCAGCAGTGAATTCTCGGGGGAATCCACAGATACGCAGTATTTT
many,NA,TRBJ2-1,TRBV3-1,CASSQLHQDEQFF,TGTGCCAGCAGCCAACTTCATCAGGATGAGCAGTTCTTC
many,TRBD2,TRBJ2-1,TRBV12-3/TRBV12-4,CASRNGGGYNEQFF,TGTGCCAGCAGAAACGGGGGAGGGTACAATGAGCAGTTCTTC
many,NA,TRBJ1-6,TRBV18,CASSPGGSYNSPLHF,TGTGCCAGCTCACCGGGCGGCTCCTATAATTCACCCCTCCACTTT
many,NA,TRBJ1-6,TRBV3-1,CASAQGLGRNSPLHF,TGTGCCAGCGCTCAGGGACTGGGGAGGAATTCACCCCTCCACTTT
many,NA,TRBJ2-3,TRBV4-3,CASSQVGGGTDTQYF,TGCGCCAGCAGCCAAGTAGGGGGGGGCACAGATACGCAGTATTTT
NA,NA,TRBJ2-3,TRBV2,CASSGKNTQYF,TGTGCCAGCAGTGGTAAGAATACGCAGTATTTT
many,NA,TRBJ2-5,TRBV20-1,CSAQGRVQETQYF,TGCAGTGCCCAAGGACGGGTCCAAGAGACCCAGTACTTC
many,TRBD1,TRBJ2-7,TRBV12-3/TRBV12-4,CASSSNVGQVGPIEQYF,TGTGCCAGCAGTTCGAACGTGGGACAGGTAGGCCCGATTGAGCAGTACTTC
many,NA,TRBJ2-3,TRBV5-6,CASSSIGGITDTQYF,TGTGCCAGCAGCTCTATTGGCGGAATCACAGATACGCAGTATTTT
many,NA,TRBJ2-1,TRBV27,CASSFVPVSYNEQFF,TGTGCCAGCAGTTTTGTCCCCGTCTCCTACAATGAGCAGTTCTTC
many,NA,TRBJ2-3,TRBV25-1,CASSEPGVNTDTQYF,TGTGCCAGCAGTGAACCAGGGGTTAACACAGATACGCAGTATTTT
many,NA,TRBJ2-7,TRBV6-1,CASSPRGGSYEQYF,TGTGCCAGCAGTCCCAGGGGGGGATCCTACGAGCAGTACTTC
NA,NA,TRBJ2-4,TRBV21-1,CASSKPGGGIAKNIQYF,TGTGCCAGCAGCAAACCGGGAGGGGGCATAGCCAAAAACATTCAGTACTTC
many,TRBD1,TRBJ2-1,TRBV7-2,CASSLSRSGRGYEQFF,TGTGCCAGCAGCTTATCCCGGTCGGGCAGGGGGTATGAGCAGTTCTTC
many,NA,TRBJ1-1,TRBV5-1,CASSPTGPTLNTEAFF,TGCGCCAGCAGCCCAACCGGACCGACACTTAACACTGAAGCTTTCTTT
many,NA,TRBJ1-1,TRBV7-9,CASSPSGAPGDTEAFF,TGTGCCAGCAGTCCCTCGGGGGCGCCGGGTGACACTGAAGCTTTCTTT
few,NA,TRBJ1-4,TRBV12-3/TRBV12-4,CASSSLGPSHEKLFF,TGTGCCAGCAGCTCACTGGGGCCTTCTCATGAAAAACTGTTTTTT
many,NA,TRBJ1-1,TRBV10-3,CAISEQVNTEAFF,TGTGCCATCAGTGAGCAAGTGAACACTGAAGCTTTCTTT
many,TRBD1,TRBJ2-7,TRBV28,CASSSQGAGEQYF,TGTGCCAGCAGCTCACAGGGGGCTGGAGAGCAGTACTTC
many,TRBD1,TRBJ1-2,TRBV6-1,CASRENRGYGYTF,TGTGCCAGCAGGGAGAACAGGGGCTATGGCTACACCTTC
many,TRBD1,TRBJ2-1,TRBV2,CASSGTGFGEQFF,TGTGCCAGCTCGGGGACAGGATTCGGTGAGCAGTTCTTC
many,NA,TRBJ1-1,TRBV7-9,CASDEGTEAFF,TGTGCCAGCGATGAGGGGACGGAAGCTTTCTTT
many,TRBD1,TRBJ1-5,TRBV6-4,CASMLGTGGLVGNQPQHF,TGTGCCAGCATGCTAGGGACAGGGGGCCTTGTGGGCAATCAGCCCCAGCATTTT